The table lists the clone carrying this T cell receptor (beta chain) with a count of one. Its antigen is still unknown. At least two post-ART and at least one pre-ART PBMC sample were available for each donor. This sample was included in a study of long-term antiretroviral therapy in people with HIV. They ran version v3.0 of the immunoSEQ assay at survey level. Sequencing of each sample targeted about 40,000-55,000 T-cell genomes. Only in-frame clones appear in the TCRdb table, and some are missing; sequencing was by immunoSEQ multiplex PCR. The sample contains 30,000 to 40,000 clones, around 75% of which appear only once. The study, taken as a whole, reports: Clones that had undergone expansion before ART dominated the repertoire at all time points.

V gave up 3 bases and J gave up 0 bases, with 2 bases separating them. Germline V gene sequence: CDR1 MDHEN, CDR2 SYDVKM. The CDR3 totals 12 residues. This sequence was found in a man aged 18 to 29 with HIV. The specimen was unsorted PBMCs, collected 1.9 years after starting antiretroviral therapy. The chain has TRBV28 and TRBJ1-1; D unresolved. CDR3 sequence (DNA): TGTGCCAGCAGTTTTATGAACACTGAAGCTTTCTTT. Its protein is CASSFMNTEAFF.